A single sample gave rise to the 17 T cell receptor beta chains below, sequenced in a study of blood T cells in healthy people across ages. A J-beta primer mix and a sample-barcoded 5' primer were used in a second PCR of roughly 6 to 11 cycles. TCRdb used MiXCR to reprocess the 5' RACE reads, holding one entry per CDR3 protein. The sample has around 1,900,000 distinct CDR3 sequences, 35% to 50% seen once. Sequenced input: blood. All receptors derive from a human donor in good health.

In its sample, this clonotype was seen a few times. The CDR3 reads CANKQITNYGYTF. Written as DNA, the CDR3 is TGTGCCAACAAACAAATAACTAACTATGGCTACACCTTC. The rearrangement links TRBV6-2 or TRBV6-3 to TRBJ1-2; D unclear. V was shortened by 10 bases and J by 0 bases, with 12 bases between the two germline ends. Germline loops: CDR1 MNHEY, CDR2 SVGEGT. The CDR3 spans 13 residues.

This clonotype was seen repeatedly, ten times or more. In nucleotides, the CDR3 is TGTGCCAGCAGTTACTCCGAGATTCCCGGGAGGGGCTACACCTTC. Its translation: CASSYSEIPGRGYTF. This rearrangement joins TRBV6-5 to TRBJ1-2; the D is unclear. V shed 0 bases and J shed 8 bases, with 16 bases lying between them. There are 15 residues in the CDR3. The germline gives CDR1 MNHEY, CDR2 SVGAGI.

The chain carries TRBV18 and TRBJ2-5; 8 nucleotides line up with TRBD1. Germline assignment: CDR1 KGHSH and CDR2 LQKENI. The junction had 3 bases not matched to a gene; V was cut back by 1 base and J by 2 bases. CDR3 length: 15 residues. The CDR3 here is CASSPQDRDQETQYF. CDR3 coding DNA: TGTGCCAGCTCACCACAGGACAGGGATCAAGAGACCCAGTACTTC.

This clonotype was detected only a few times. The chain employs TRBV6-2 or TRBV6-3 and TRBJ2-3; D not resolved. Trimming took off 0 bases at V and 3 bases at J, with 10 bases between the two ends. CDR1 MNHEY and CDR2 SVGEGT come from the germline V gene. CDR3 size: 15 residues. The CDR3 here is CASSYSTSDTDTQYF. The CDR3 coding sequence is TGTGCCAGCAGTTACTCGACGTCAGATACAGATACGCAGTATTTT.

This rearrangement joins TRBV4-2 to TRBJ1-5; D call uncertain. The CDR3 covers 18 residues. CDR1 is LGHNA and CDR2 is YNFKEQ in the germline V gene. Trimming stripped 5 bases from V and 1 base from J, with 21 bases between. In DNA, the CDR3 is TGTGCCAGCAGCAGACATGCATCGCGCGGAGGGAGCAATCAGCCCCAGCATTTT. It codes for CASSRHASRGGSNQPQHF.

This clonotype was picked up a small number of times. The J gene is TRBJ2-1, the V gene TRBV12-3 or TRBV12-4, with 7 positions matching TRBD2. The CDR3 runs to 13 residues. J gave up 9 bases and V 5 bases, and 7 bases lay outside the gene matches. This chain's CDR3 is CASSPGEGGEQFF. For the CDR3, the DNA is TGTGCCAGCAGTCCTGGGGAGGGTGGTGAGCAGTTCTTC.

This clonotype was seen a few times. V gene TRBV20-1 combines with J gene TRBJ2-5; D may correspond to TRBD1 or TRBD2 (5 bases each). Between the trimmed V and J ends, which lost 8 bases and 5 bases, there was a span of 21 bases. Germline CDR1 reads DFQATT; CDR2 reads SNEGSKA (reference sequence). CDR3 length: 14 residues. CDR3 sequence reads: CSIPRRDLGETQYF. CDR3 DNA: TGCAGTATCCCTCGCCGGGACCTTGGGGAGACCCAGTACTTC.

This chain joins TRBV28 and TRBJ2-4; D not certain. The V end was cut by 6 bases, the J end by 11 bases, with 14 bases between. This CDR3 is built from 12 residues. Germline CDR1 MDHEN, CDR2 SYDVKM. CDR3 region: CASRLATNVQYF. CDR3 coding DNA: TGTGCCAGCAGGTTGGCAACTAACGTTCAGTACTTC.

The CDR3 reads CASSVSEQETQYF. CDR3 in DNA: TGTGCCAGCAGCGTAAGCGAGCAAGAGACCCAGTACTTC. The J gene is TRBJ2-5, the V gene TRBV9, with D unresolved. The V end was cut by 1 base, the J end by 2 bases, with 6 bases between. Germline CDR1 reads SGDLS; CDR2 reads YYNGEE. This CDR3 spans 13 amino acids.

This rearrangement joins TRBV5-1 to TRBJ2-5; D is possibly TRBD1 (6 bases). Germline CDR1 reads SGHRS; CDR2 reads YFSETQ. V shed 2 bases and J shed 2 bases, with 19 bases lying between them. The CDR3 runs to 17 residues. The CDR3 DNA reads TGCGCCAGCAGCTTAGGCACCTTACAGGGCCTACAAGAGACCCAGTACTTC. Translating it yields CASSLGTLQGLQETQYF.

The sample holds many counts of this clonotype. V and J are TRBV15 and TRBJ2-1; either TRBD1 or TRBD2 may fit D (5 bases each). This CDR3 has 14 amino acids. Trimming shortened V by 1 base and J by 5 bases, and 9 bases separated the two germline ends. Per germline, CDR1 LNHNV and CDR2 YYDKDF (reference sequence). CDR3 sequence reads: CATSRGMGDNEQFF. The CDR3 DNA reads as TGTGCCACCAGCAGAGGTATGGGGGACAATGAGCAGTTCTTC.

The rearrangement links TRBV7-2 to TRBJ1-4, with 7 bases matching TRBD1. Germline V gene lookup returns CDR1 SGHTA and CDR2 FQGNSA. The CDR3 is 14 amino acids. With 3 bases clipped from V and 10 bases from J, the junction kept 8 bases outside the gene matches. CDR3 amino acids: CASSFAGGERKLFF. The CDR3 DNA is TGTGCCAGCAGCTTCGCAGGGGGAGAACGAAAACTGTTTTTT. The full variable domain, its missing parts supplied by reference TRBV7-2 and TRBJ1-4, is GAGVSQSPSNKVTEKGKDVELRCDPISGHTALYWYRQSLGQGLEFLIYFQGNSAPDKSGLPSDRFSAERTGGSVSTLTIQRTQQEDSAVYLCASSFAGGERKLFFGSGTQLSVL.

This clonotype has a single count. A read error is possible here, since a much larger clone lies one base away. V gene TRBV3-1 combines with J gene TRBJ2-1; no definite D call. CDR3 length equals 13 residues. Germline-derived CDR1 and CDR2 are LGHDT and YNNKEL (reference sequence). In DNA form, the CDR3 reads TGTGCCAGCAGCCAGGTCGCCTACAGTGAGCAGTTCTTC. It yields the protein CASSQVAYSEQFF.

In the case of this clonotype: A much larger clone differs by one base, so this may be a read error. The chain combines TRBV6-5 with TRBJ2-1; 7 nucleotides match TRBD2. From germline, CDR1 is MNHEY and CDR2 SVGAGI. There are 14 residues in the CDR3. The V segment lost 8 bases and the J segment 1 base; nucleotides outside the gene matches: 5. The CDR3 region has the DNA TGTGCCAGCGAACGGGGGGAGTCCTACAATGAGCAGTTCTTC. This translates into CASERGESYNEQFF.

There are a few counts of this clonotype. The V call is TRBV7-2, the J call TRBJ2-7, with a possible D match to TRBD2 (5 bases). There are 12 residues in the CDR3. Trimming shortened V by 7 bases and J by 5 bases, and 12 bases separated the two germline ends. The germline V gene has CDR1 SGHTA and CDR2 FQGNSA. The CDR3 bases are TGTGCCAGCACCTTCGAGGGTAACGAGCAGTACTTC. Translated: CASTFEGNEQYF.

This clonotype was detected a few times. V and J are TRBV9 and TRBJ2-7; 7 positions match TRBD1. J gave up 6 bases and V 0 bases, and 6 bases lay outside the gene matches. Germline V gene sequence: CDR1 SGDLS, CDR2 YYNGEE. CDR3 length: 14 residues. The CDR3 DNA is TGTGCCAGCAGCGTAGGAGGGGGCGGAAGCGAGCAGTACTTC. Protein sequence: CASSVGGGGSEQYF. Filled out from reference TRBV9 and TRBJ2-7, the complete variable domain reads DSGVTQTPKHLITATGQRVTLRCSPRSGDLSVYWYQQSLDQGLQFLIQYYNGEERAKGNILERFSAQQFPDLHSELNLSSLELGDSALYFCASSVGGGGSEQYFGPGTRLTVT.

The V gene is TRBV7-2, the J gene TRBJ2-5; D may match TRBD1 or TRBD2 (5 bases each). This CDR3 comprises 14 residues. V dropped 4 bases and J dropped 4 bases, with 13 bases sitting between them. Looked up from germline, CDR1 is SGHTA and CDR2 is FQGNSA. CDR3 amino acids: CASSSQGRVETQYF. CDR3 in DNA: TGTGCCAGCAGCTCGCAGGGACGGGTAGAGACCCAGTACTTC.